The source of this T cell receptor beta chain is a study of blood T cell repertoires in COVID-19. For the study at large: PBMCs, B-cell-depleted T cells, or T cells were the source of the cDNA or gDNA that made up the material.

The CDR3 spans 14 residues. Germline V lookup: CDR1 SGHVS, CDR2 FNYEAQ. V lost 1 base, J lost 10 bases, and 7 bases stayed unmatched. In the study's own analysis: Reference gene primer amplification in the assay estimated nucleated cell counts. Profiled with immunoSEQ multiplex PCR; TCRdb holds only in-frame clones, not every one. The DNA gave D and trimming, while V, J and clone size come from that table. The table shows 250,000 to 350,000 clones, with about nine tenths occurring only once. Participant-reported clinical history was the basis for cohort assignment. Sequenced material: PBMCs or T cells enriched from blood (not recorded which). The clonotype was recovered from a woman aged 50 to 60 who had been exposed to COVID-19. V is TRBV7-6 and J is TRBJ2-3; 8 bases map to TRBD1. Here the CDR3 DNA reads TGTGCCAGCAGCTTAGACGACAGGGGCCAAGCGCAGTATTTT. Protein sequence: CASSLDDRGQAQYF.